A single sample gave rise to the 32 T cell receptor beta chains below, sequenced in a study of molecular identifiers for immune sequencing clone quantification. From the PCR reads, TCRdb called clonotypes with MiXCR, one entry per CDR3 protein. The data show tens of thousands of distinct CDR3 sequences, under 30% seen once. What was sequenced was naive CD8+ T cells from blood, with Jurkat cell RNA spiked in. Subset described: FACS-sorted CD8+CD4-CCR7+CD45RA+ naive T cells. These receptors came from a human donor in good health. Some libraries in this study had Jurkat cell RNA spiked in.

The V call is TRBV20-1, the J call TRBJ1-1; the D is unclear. Trimming removed 8 bases from V and 9 bases from J, with 25 bases in between. The CDR3 contains 14 residues. Per the germline V gene, CDR1 is DFQATT and CDR2 is SNEGSKA (reference sequence). The CDR3: CSTTKDLPPPKAFF. CDR3 DNA: TGCAGTACTACCAAGGACTTACCCCCACCTAAAGCTTTCTTT.

This clonotype was observed at least ten times. The chain couples TRBV30 to TRBJ1-1; 11 bases line up with TRBD1. Germline V lookup: CDR1 GTSNPN, CDR2 SVGIG (reference sequence). The CDR3 contains 18 residues. Trimming cost V 3 bases and J 0 bases; bases outside gene matches: 12. CDR3: CAWSEDGQGAAMNTEAFF. The CDR3 nucleotides read TGTGCCTGGAGCGAAGATGGACAGGGGGCTGCAATGAACACTGAAGCTTTCTTT.

This clonotype was picked up a small number of times. This may be a read error, as it is one base from a much larger clone. The chain joins TRBV7-9 to TRBJ2-3; possible D gene TRBD1, 5 bases. Germline V gene data show CDR1 as SEHNR and CDR2 as FQNEAQ (reference sequence). This CDR3 contains 14 residues. DNA for the CDR3: TGTGCCGGCAGCTTAGACCCAGGGCCAGATACGCAGTATTTT. Translated, it gives CAGSLDPGPDTQYF.

The chain carries TRBV12-3 or TRBV12-4 and TRBJ1-5; TRBD1 is a possible D gene (5 bases). V was cut by 0 bases and J by 6 bases, with 9 bases left in between. The CDR3 totals 14 residues. The CDR3 nucleotides are TGTGCCAGCAGTTTAGCGATTGGGGGTCAGCCCCAGCATTTT. It encodes CASSLAIGGQPQHF.

In this sample, this clonotype turned up many times. The chain combines TRBV7-9 with TRBJ2-6, with unresolved D. Trimming took 1 base from V and 0 from J, leaving 7 bases between them. This CDR3 contains 16 residues. From germline, CDR1 is SEHNR and CDR2 FQNEAQ (reference sequence). CDR3 amino acids: CASSLVRISGANVLTF. Written as DNA, the CDR3 is TGTGCCAGCAGCTTAGTGCGGATCTCTGGGGCCAACGTCCTGACTTTC.

This clonotype showed up just once. A read error may explain this, as a much larger clone is one base away. CDR3 DNA sequence: TGTGCCTGCAGAAGCGGGGCTTCGAACACCGGGGAGCTGTTTTTT. This codes for CACRSGASNTGELFF. The chain uses TRBV6-2 or TRBV6-3 and TRBJ2-2; 7 bases map to TRBD2. CDR3 length: 15 amino acids. Germline lookup yields CDR1 MNHEY and CDR2 SVGEGT.

This clonotype was detected ten times or more. This sequence joins TRBV7-9 and TRBJ1-6; TRBD1 matches 7 bases. The CDR3 sequence is 14 residues long. The germline CDR1 and CDR2 sequences are SEHNR and FQNEAQ (reference sequence). V gave up 5 bases and J gave up 5 bases; unmatched junction bases: 3. The CDR3 region is CASSRDSDNSPLHF. CDR3 DNA: TGTGCCAGCAGCCGGGACAGCGATAATTCACCCCTCCACTTT.

About this clonotype itself: An end of the junction does not agree with germline; a read error may underlie this. The chain couples TRBV5-3 to TRBJ1-2, with D tentatively TRBD1 (5 bases). TRBV5-3 is treated as an ORF (open reading frame) with a function not yet certain. CDR3 length: 13 residues. The CDR3, as DNA: TGTGCCAGCAGCTTGTCAGGGAACTATGGCTACACCTTC. Amino acid sequence: CASSLSGNYGYTF.

To note about this clonotype: A much larger clone differs from this one at a single base, so this may be a read error. The chain joins TRBV13 to TRBJ1-2; the D gene is possibly TRBD1 (6 bases). The CDR3 extends over 15 amino acids. Germline assignment: CDR1 PRHDT and CDR2 FYEKMQ (reference sequence). Trimming took 3 bases from V and 6 from J, leaving 17 bases between them. In DNA, the CDR3 is TGTGCCAGCAGCTTTAGGGGGGCGACTATCCATGGCTACACCTTC. This gives the protein CASSFRGATIHGYTF.

This clonotype was seen many times. CDR3 sequence reads: CSARDPGQGPYEQYF. CDR3 nucleotides: TGCAGTGCTAGAGACCCAGGACAGGGACCCTACGAGCAGTACTTC. This chain connects TRBV20-1 to TRBJ2-7, with TRBD1 matching 8 bases. The J segment lost 2 bases and the V segment lost 0 bases, leaving 6 bases of the junction unmatched. Germline lookup yields CDR1 DFQATT and CDR2 SNEGSKA (reference sequence). The length of the CDR3 is 15 residues.

This clonotype was counted a few times. A junction end diverges from the germline sequence, so it may reflect a read error. The chain links TRBV12-3 or TRBV12-4 to TRBJ1-5; 7 bases fit TRBD1. This CDR3 has 13 residues. The CDR3 DNA reads as TGTGCCAGCAGTCCCAGGGGGAATCCGCCCCAGCATTTT. Residues: CASSPRGNPPQHF.

This clonotype is labeled as medium-sized. The chain joins TRBV5-4 to TRBJ2-2, with D hard to call. The length of the CDR3 is 16 residues. CDR1 is SGHNT and CDR2 is YYREEE in the germline V gene (reference sequence). Trimming pared 0 bases from V and 1 base from J, leaving 10 bases between. In DNA form, the CDR3 reads TGTGCCAGCAGCTTGGCCTTTCAGGAGAACACCGGGGAGCTGTTTTTT. Its translation: CASSLAFQENTGELFF. Looking up the rest from reference TRBV5-4 and TRBJ2-2 gives the full variable domain: ETGVTQSPTHLIKTRGQQVTLRCSSQSGHNTVSWYQQALGQGPQFIFQYYREEENGRGNFPPRFSGLQFPNYSSELNVNALELDDSALYLCASSLAFQENTGELFFGEGSRLTVL.

Regarding this clonotype: With a much larger clone just one base away, this may be a read error. The conserved closing phenylalanine or tryptophan is absent in this CDR3, likely reflecting a read error. The chain joins TRBV5-6 to TRBJ2-7; no firm D call. Trimming took 0 bases from V and 1 from J, leaving 8 bases between them. The CDR3 is 14 amino acids. Germline-derived CDR1 and CDR2 are SGHDT and YYEEEE. CDR3 residues: CASSLASWSYEQYL. In nucleotides, the CDR3 is TGTGCCAGCAGCTTGGCATCTTGGTCCTACGAGCAGTACCTC.

This clonotype was counted at least ten times. The J gene is TRBJ2-5, the V gene TRBV13, with 10 positions matching TRBD1. The ends lost 5 bases at V and 5 bases at J; junction bases unmatched: 11. Germline V gives CDR1 PRHDT, CDR2 FYEKMQ (reference sequence). This CDR3 has 16 residues. The CDR3 region is CASSRPSGTGEETQYF. CDR3 coding DNA: TGTGCCAGCAGCAGACCTTCCGGGACAGGGGAGGAGACCCAGTACTTC.

Of note for this clonotype: This may be a read error, as it is one base from a much larger clone. The chain combines TRBV27 with TRBJ2-5; 8 nucleotides match TRBD2. Germline V gene data show CDR1 as MNHEY and CDR2 as SMNVEV (reference sequence). There are 15 residues in the CDR3. The DNA for the CDR3 is TGTGCCAGCAGTTTTGCCCCCGGACTAGCAGAGCCCCAGTACTTC. Its translation: CASSFAPGLAEPQYF.

Note on this clonotype: A read error may be the cause here, since a much bigger clone is one base away. In this CDR3 the conserved last residue, phenylalanine or tryptophan, is missing, so a read error is likely. The rearrangement links TRBV30 to TRBJ1-1, with a tentative D call TRBD1 (6 bases). The CDR3 extends over 12 amino acids. Deletions cut 0 bases from V and 10 bases from J, with 12 bases between. Germline CDR1 GTSNPN, CDR2 SVGIG (reference sequence). In nucleotides, the CDR3 is TGTGCCTGGAGTGTGCGGACAGACAGAGCTTTCTTA. It is translated as CAWSVRTDRAFL.

This chain connects TRBV6-5 to TRBJ2-1, with a weak D call TRBD1 (6 bases). The CDR3 contains 11 residues. Germline values: CDR1 MNHEY, CDR2 SVGAGI. V was shortened by 7 bases and J by 9 bases, with 10 bases between the two germline ends. The CDR3 reads CASTLGGEQFF. The CDR3 nucleotides are TGTGCCAGCACCCTAGGGGGTGAGCAGTTCTTC.

This clonotype was observed a handful of times. A much larger clone lies one base from this, so it may be a read error. The rearrangement uses TRBV28 and TRBJ1-5; D may be TRBD1 (6 bases). CDR3 length: 14 residues. Germline CDR1 MDHEN, CDR2 SYDVKM. Deletions cut 2 bases from V and 9 bases from J, with 14 bases between. CDR3 in amino acids: CASSLTGAGRPQHF. CDR3 nucleotide sequence: TGTGCCAGCAGTTTAACGGGGGCCGGTCGGCCCCAGCATTTT. Drawing the rest from reference TRBV28 and TRBJ1-5, the complete variable domain is DVKVTQSSRYLVKRTGEKVFLECVQDMDHENMFWYRQDPGLGLRLIYFSYDVKMKEKGDIPEGYSVSREKKERFSLILESASTNQTSMYLCASSLTGAGRPQHFGDGTRLSIL.

A word on this clonotype: A much larger clonotype is one base distant, so this may be a read error. The chain carries TRBV12-3 or TRBV12-4 and TRBJ2-1, with 9 bases fitting TRBD2. The CDR3 contains 15 residues. The DNA for the CDR3 is TGTGCCAGCAGTTATAGCGGGAGCTTGTACAATGAGCAGTCCTTC. This codes for CASSYSGSLYNEQSF.

The sample holds many counts of this clonotype. This chain connects TRBV7-9 to TRBJ2-7; D assignment may be TRBD1 or TRBD2 (5 bases each). Trimming shortened V by 5 bases and J by 0 bases, and 14 bases separated the two germline ends. The CDR3 is 15 residues long. Germline V gene data show CDR1 as SEHNR and CDR2 as FQNEAQ (reference sequence). CDR3 sequence (DNA): TGTGCCAGCAGCCACCGGGACGGAAGCTCCTACGAGCAGTACTTC. Protein sequence: CASSHRDGSSYEQYF.

At least ten counts were recorded for this clonotype. CDR3 in DNA: TGTGCCAGCAGCCTCAGCGCAACTAATGAAAAACTGTTTTTT. This codes for CASSLSATNEKLFF. The chain has TRBV14 and TRBJ1-4; no clear D. Trimming took 4 bases from V and 0 from J, leaving 6 bases between them. Germline V lookup: CDR1 SGHDN, CDR2 FVKESK. This CDR3 region has 14 residues.

Ten or more counts support this clonotype. This sequence joins TRBV13 and TRBJ1-5, with D hard to call. Trimming shortened V by 0 bases and J by 4 bases, and 7 bases separated the two germline ends. The CDR3 loop spans 14 amino acids. CDR1 is PRHDT and CDR2 is FYEKMQ in the germline V gene (reference sequence). CDR3 region: CASSLGRGNQPQHF. The CDR3 region has the DNA TGTGCCAGCAGCTTAGGGCGGGGAAATCAGCCCCAGCATTTT.

A word on this clonotype: A read error may explain this, as a much larger clone is one base away. This sequence joins TRBV30 and TRBJ2-1; tentatively, D is TRBD1 (5 bases). CDR1 is GTSNPN and CDR2 is SVGIG in the germline V gene (reference sequence). The CDR3 sequence is 13 residues long. CDR3 amino acids: CAWNPDNYSEQFF. The CDR3 DNA is TGTGCCTGGAACCCGGACAACTACAGTGAGCAGTTCTTC.

The chain is built from TRBV27 and TRBJ1-6, with TRBD1 as a possible D gene (5 bases). Trimming removed 5 bases at V and 10 bases at J, with 12 bases between. Looked up from germline, CDR1 is MNHEY and CDR2 is SMNVEV (reference sequence). The CDR3 extends over 13 amino acids. CDR3 sequence (DNA): TGTGCCAGCAGTAACGGGACTCGATCACCCCTCCACTTT. Translating it yields CASSNGTRSPLHF.

The genes are TRBV18 and TRBJ2-3; perhaps D is TRBD1 or TRBD2 (5 bases each). V gave up 4 bases and J gave up 2 bases, with 7 bases separating them. From germline, CDR1 is KGHSH and CDR2 LQKENI. CDR3 length: 13 residues. CDR3 in amino acids: CASSLGTTDTQYF. In DNA, the CDR3 is TGTGCCAGCTCACTAGGGACCACAGATACGCAGTATTTT.

This clonotype was seen repeatedly, ten times or more. The genes are TRBV7-7 and TRBJ2-1; D uncertain. Germline lookup yields CDR1 SSHAT and CDR2 FNYEAQ (reference sequence). Trimming removed 1 base from V and 9 bases from J, with 7 bases in between. There are 12 residues in the CDR3. Here the CDR3 reads CASSLGGGEQFF. For the CDR3, the DNA is TGTGCCAGCAGCTTAGGCGGCGGTGAGCAGTTCTTC.

Many counts were recorded for this clonotype. The chain uses TRBV30 and TRBJ1-3; no clear D. V was clipped by 1 base and J by 4 bases, with 5 bases between them. The CDR3 consists of 12 residues. CDR1 and CDR2 (germline): GTSNPN, SVGIG (reference sequence). CDR3 bases: TGTGCCTGGAGTGAGGACGGAAACACCATATATTTT. It specifies CAWSEDGNTIYF.

Many counts were recorded for this clonotype. The genes are TRBV19 and TRBJ2-1, with D tentatively TRBD2 (6 bases). There are 15 residues in the CDR3. Germline V gene data show CDR1 as LNHDA and CDR2 as SQIVND (reference sequence). Trimming shortened V by 3 bases and J by 0 bases, and 9 bases separated the two germline ends. CDR3 in amino acids: CASSIWGDSYNEQFF. The CDR3 DNA is TGTGCCAGTAGTATCTGGGGGGACTCCTACAATGAGCAGTTCTTC.

Worth noting for this clonotype: At one boundary the junction diverges from the germline segment, which might be a read error. The rearrangement joins TRBV6-6 to TRBJ2-1; the D is unclear. The length of the CDR3 is 8 residues. Germline V gives CDR1 MNHNY, CDR2 SVGAGI (reference sequence). The DNA of the CDR3 is TGTGCCAGCAGCCTCTCTGAGTTC. It translates to CASSLSEF.

The chain couples TRBV4-1 to TRBJ2-2, with D tentatively TRBD1 (6 bases). The CDR3 length is 18 residues. Trimming left V 4 bases short and J 1 base short, with 19 bases between. Germline assignment: CDR1 MGHRA and CDR2 YSYEKL. CDR3 loop: CASSLQWGQGRNTGELFF. The CDR3 region has the DNA TGCGCCAGCAGCCTCCAATGGGGGCAGGGGCGGAACACCGGGGAGCTGTTTTTT.

This clonotype has ten or more counts. This chain joins TRBV30 and TRBJ2-3, with unresolved D. CDR3 length: 14 residues. The V gene's germline CDR1 is GTSNPN and CDR2 SVGIG (reference sequence). Trimming cost V 5 bases and J 0 bases, with 12 bases left between them. The CDR3 is CAWEGDGSTDTQYF. Written as DNA, the CDR3 is TGTGCCTGGGAAGGTGACGGGAGCACAGATACGCAGTATTTT.

J is TRBJ2-3 and V is TRBV28; 8 positions match TRBD2. The CDR3 runs to 16 residues. The V segment lost 5 bases and the J segment 7 bases; nucleotides outside the gene matches: 14. Germline-derived CDR1 and CDR2 are MDHEN and SYDVKM. DNA of the CDR3: TGTGCCAGCAGTCTCAACGAGCGGGAGTTCCCAAATACGCAGTATTTT. Amino acids: CASSLNEREFPNTQYF.